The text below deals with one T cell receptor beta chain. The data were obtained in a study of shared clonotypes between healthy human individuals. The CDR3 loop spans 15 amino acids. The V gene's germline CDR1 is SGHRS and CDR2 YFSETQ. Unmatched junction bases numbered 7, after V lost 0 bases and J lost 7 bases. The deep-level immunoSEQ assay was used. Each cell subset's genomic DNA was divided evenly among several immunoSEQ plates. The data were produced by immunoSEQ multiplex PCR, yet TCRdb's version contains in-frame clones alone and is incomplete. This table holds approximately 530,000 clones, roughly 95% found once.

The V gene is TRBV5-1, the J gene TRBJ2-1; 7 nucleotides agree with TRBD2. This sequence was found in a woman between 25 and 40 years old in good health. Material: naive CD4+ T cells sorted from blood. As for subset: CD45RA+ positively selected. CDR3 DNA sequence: TGCGCCAGCAGCTTGGTAGGACTAGAAAGAAATGAGCAGTTCTTC. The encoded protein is CASSLVGLERNEQFF. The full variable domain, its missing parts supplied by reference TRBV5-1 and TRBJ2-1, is KAGVTQTPRYLIKTRGQQVTLSCSPISGHRSVSWYQQTPGQGLQFLFEYFSETQRNKGNFPGRFSGRQFSNSRSEMNVSTLELGDSALYLCASSLVGLERNEQFFGPGTRLTVL.